This is a list of T cell receptor beta chains from one sample in a study of T cells after yellow fever vaccination. One entry per CDR3 protein, called by TCRdb with MiXCR from the 5' RACE reads. The sample carries around 530,000 distinct CDR3 sequences, about a sixth recorded once. Material: PBMCs, obtained about 5 days after the first yellow fever vaccination. These receptors originate from a young man who received the YFV17D yellow fever vaccine. Each CDR3 is given with its conserved first and last residue. A D gene is named only where the DNA matches it firmly. Clone sizes are given selectively: once, few, many, or a class where the clone is expanded.

d_gene,v_gene,j_gene,abundance,CDR3aa,CDR3nt
NA,TRBV7-2,TRBJ2-1,NA,CASSLVGGVWNNEQFF,TGTGCCAGCAGCTTAGTTGGCGGGGTGTGGAACAATGAGCAGTTCTTC
NA,TRBV6-5,TRBJ2-5,many,CASSYGVELNPETQYF,TGTGCCAGCAGTTATGGCGTGGAGCTGAACCCGGAGACCCAGTACTTC
NA,TRBV7-2,TRBJ2-3,NA,CASSGRDQQNTQYF,TGTGCCAGCAGCGGCCGGGACCAACAAAATACGCAGTATTTT
TRBD1,TRBV29-1,TRBJ2-5,NA,CSTNRGRGETQYF,TGCAGCACAAACAGGGGGCGCGGAGAGACCCAGTACTTC
TRBD1,TRBV7-6,TRBJ1-1,NA,CASSLDGTGGNTEAFF,TGTGCCAGCAGCTTAGATGGGACAGGGGGGAACACTGAAGCTTTCTTT
TRBD2,TRBV6-1,TRBJ2-5,NA,CASSDQRGPGETQYF,TGTGCCAGCAGTGACCAGCGGGGGCCAGGGGAGACCCAGTACTTC
NA,TRBV20-1,TRBJ1-5,NA,CSATGGAGQPQHF,TGCAGTGCTACCGGTGGGGCGGGTCAGCCCCAGCATTTT
TRBD1,TRBV12-3/TRBV12-4,TRBJ1-1,NA,CASTPGQRWTEAFF,TGTGCCAGCACCCCGGGACAGAGATGGACTGAAGCTTTCTTT
NA,TRBV5-1,TRBJ2-7,few,CASSLERAGPPDEQYF,TGCGCCAGCAGCTTGGAGCGAGCGGGCCCACCGGACGAGCAGTACTTC
TRBD2,TRBV28,TRBJ2-5,NA,CASSFGGRGGHETQYF,TGTGCCAGCAGTTTTGGCGGGCGGGGGGGCCACGAGACCCAGTACTTC
NA,TRBV6-2/TRBV6-3,TRBJ1-2,NA,CASSYFGGTTGGYTF,TGTGCCAGCAGTTACTTCGGCGGAACGACTGGCGGCTACACCTTC
NA,TRBV6-2/TRBV6-3,TRBJ1-1,NA,CASTWGGTEAFF,TGTGCCAGCACGTGGGGGGGGACTGAAGCTTTCTTT
NA,TRBV15,TRBJ2-3,NA,CATSRDAGGDTQYF,TGTGCCACCAGCAGAGATGCCGGGGGAGATACGCAGTATTTT
NA,TRBV7-3,TRBJ1-1,NA,CASSSSGVNTEAFF,TGTGCCAGCAGCTCCTCAGGGGTGAACACTGAAGCTTTCTTT
NA,TRBV7-3,TRBJ2-5,NA,CASSLGGIMKMLETQYF,TGTGCCAGCAGCTTAGGCGGGATAATGAAGATGTTGGAGACCCAGTACTTC
TRBD2,TRBV7-3,TRBJ2-1,NA,CASSLTSASGGGEQFF,TGTGCCAGCAGCTTAACGTCGGCTAGCGGGGGAGGTGAGCAGTTCTTC